The rows below give T cell receptor beta chains drawn from one sample of a study of cytomegalovirus exposure and HLA in healthy donors. The repertoire was sequenced with immunoSEQ multiplex PCR; TCRdb's copy has only in-frame clones and lacks some. The table includes about 140,000 clones, roughly 70% detected once. Sequencing was performed on PBMCs. The source of these receptors is a man aged 60 to 75 in good health and CMV-seronegative. Both conserved end residues are part of each CDR3. The order of the fields is J gene, D gene, V gene, clone size, CDR3 DNA, CDR3 protein. The D gene is left open where the match is weak. The size entry is marked missing in some rows and otherwise reads once, few, many or a size class.

J gene: TRBJ2-2; D gene: TRBD2; V gene: TRBV28; clone size: NA; CDR3 DNA: TGTGCCAGCAGTAGTACTAGCGGGAGGATCGGGGAGCTGTTTTTT; CDR3 protein: CASSSTSGRIGELFF
J gene: TRBJ2-1; D gene: TRBD2; V gene: TRBV7-2; clone size: NA; CDR3 DNA: TGTGCCAGCAGCTTATATGGCGGCGGGGAGGGAACCAATGAGCAGTTCTTC; CDR3 protein: CASSLYGGGEGTNEQFF
J gene: TRBJ1-1; D gene: NA; V gene: TRBV29-1; clone size: few; CDR3 DNA: TGCAGCGTTGATGCGGCTGAAGCTTTCTTT; CDR3 protein: CSVDAAEAFF
J gene: TRBJ2-2; D gene: TRBD2; V gene: TRBV5-1; clone size: once; CDR3 DNA: TGCGCCAGCAGCTTGGTGCAAGCGGGAGTCCCCGGGGAGCTGTTTTTT; CDR3 protein: CASSLVQAGVPGELFF
J gene: TRBJ2-7; D gene: TRBD1; V gene: TRBV5-1; clone size: NA; CDR3 DNA: TGCGCCAGCAGCTGGGGACAGGGTCCCTACGAGCAGTACTTC; CDR3 protein: CASSWGQGPYEQYF
J gene: TRBJ1-1; D gene: NA; V gene: TRBV6-1; clone size: many; CDR3 DNA: TGTGCCAGCAATCGGGGGGACACTGAAGCTTTCTTT; CDR3 protein: CASNRGDTEAFF
J gene: TRBJ2-3; D gene: TRBD2; V gene: TRBV28; clone size: few; CDR3 DNA: TGTGCCAGCAGTTTAGTTCTGGCGGGAGGGGGGAAAGCAGATACGCAGTATTTT; CDR3 protein: CASSLVLAGGGKADTQYF
J gene: TRBJ2-3; D gene: TRBD2; V gene: TRBV6-4; clone size: NA; CDR3 DNA: TGTGCCAGCAGTGCTCTAGCGGGAGGTCCAGATACGCAGTATTTT; CDR3 protein: CASSALAGGPDTQYF
J gene: TRBJ2-3; D gene: TRBD2; V gene: TRBV7-2; clone size: once; CDR3 DNA: TGTGCCAGCAGCCCATCACGGGAGGGAAGCACAGATACGCAGTATTTT; CDR3 protein: CASSPSREGSTDTQYF
J gene: TRBJ1-6; D gene: NA; V gene: TRBV7-3; clone size: NA; CDR3 DNA: TGTGCCAGCAGCTTAACCCCTAGGGGGAGCTCCTATAATTCACCCCTCCACTTT; CDR3 protein: CASSLTPRGSSYNSPLHF
J gene: TRBJ1-5; D gene: NA; V gene: TRBV30; clone size: few; CDR3 DNA: TGTGCCTGGGGGAGCCGGGGTGGGCAGCCCCAGCATTTT; CDR3 protein: CAWGSRGGQPQHF
J gene: TRBJ2-7; D gene: TRBD2; V gene: TRBV19; clone size: NA; CDR3 DNA: TGTGCCAGTAATACGGGAGGGCCTTCCTACGAGCAGTACTTC; CDR3 protein: CASNTGGPSYEQYF
J gene: TRBJ2-7; D gene: TRBD2; V gene: TRBV5-1; clone size: NA; CDR3 DNA: TGCGCCAGCAGCTTGGCCCAGACTAGCGGGAACTACGAGCAGTACTTC; CDR3 protein: CASSLAQTSGNYEQYF
J gene: TRBJ1-1; D gene: TRBD1; V gene: TRBV18; clone size: NA; CDR3 DNA: TGTGCCAGCTCACCAGAGGGGGCGCGGACTGAAGCTTTCTTT; CDR3 protein: CASSPEGARTEAFF
J gene: TRBJ2-7; D gene: TRBD2; V gene: TRBV7-3; clone size: NA; CDR3 DNA: TGTGCCAGCAGCCCCCAGGCGGGAGGGTTAGGGGAGCAGTACTTC; CDR3 protein: CASSPQAGGLGEQYF
J gene: TRBJ1-4; D gene: NA; V gene: TRBV19; clone size: few; CDR3 DNA: TGTGCCAGTAGTATAGCAGGGGCAACTAATGAAAAACTGTTTTTT; CDR3 protein: CASSIAGATNEKLFF
J gene: TRBJ2-5; D gene: TRBD1; V gene: TRBV28; clone size: NA; CDR3 DNA: TGTGCCAGCAGTTTCCAACAGGGGGGAGAGACCCAGTACTTC; CDR3 protein: CASSFQQGGETQYF
J gene: TRBJ2-5; D gene: TRBD2; V gene: TRBV5-4; clone size: NA; CDR3 DNA: TGTGCCAGCAGCTTGGATTTTAGCGGGAGGGTCGGGGAGACCCAGTACTTC; CDR3 protein: CASSLDFSGRVGETQYF
J gene: TRBJ2-1; D gene: NA; V gene: TRBV5-1; clone size: NA; CDR3 DNA: TGCGCCAGCAGCTTGGTGAGAGAGGGTGAGCAGTTCTTC; CDR3 protein: CASSLVREGEQFF
J gene: TRBJ2-6; D gene: NA; V gene: TRBV28; clone size: NA; CDR3 DNA: TGTGCCAGCAGTTTAGGAGGTCCCGGGGCCAACGTCCTGACTTTC; CDR3 protein: CASSLGGPGANVLTF
J gene: TRBJ1-2; D gene: TRBD1; V gene: TRBV27; clone size: NA; CDR3 DNA: TGTGCCAGCAGTTTAATTCCCGGGACAGGGGACCTAGGGTATGGCTACACCTTC; CDR3 protein: CASSLIPGTGDLGYGYTF
J gene: TRBJ1-5; D gene: NA; V gene: TRBV9; clone size: NA; CDR3 DNA: TGTGCCAGCAGCGTAGCGGGATATAGCAATCAGCCCCAGCATTTT; CDR3 protein: CASSVAGYSNQPQHF